The 7 T cell receptor beta chains reported below all come from one sample, sequenced in a study of T cells in narcolepsy. TCRdb's copy holds only in-frame clones and misses some; the assay was immunoSEQ multiplex PCR. The data contain fewer than 35,000 clones, approximately 82% of them seen just once; the ten biggest clones take up around 0.85%. What was sequenced was CD45RA- memory CD4+ T cells from PBMCs. The origin of the receptors is a human donor with narcolepsy.

The rearrangement joins TRBV10-3 to TRBJ1-1; 7 bases line up with TRBD1. V was clipped by 7 bases and J by 0 bases; unmatched bases: 11. This CDR3 is built from 16 residues. Germline V CDR1 and CDR2: ENHRY, SYGVKD. CDR3 sequence (DNA): TGTGCCATCAAGCCAGGGGGGGAACTCATGAACACTGAAGCTTTCTTT. Its translation is CAIKPGGELMNTEAFF.

V usage is TRBV7-2 and J usage is TRBJ2-7; D remains ambiguous. CDR1 is SGHTA, CDR2 FQGNSA, per germline. V lost 7 bases to trimming and J lost 3 bases, with 16 bases between them. This CDR3 comprises 14 residues. The CDR3 loop reads CASTHNGGGYEQYF. In nucleotides, the CDR3 is TGTGCCAGCACCCACAATGGTGGTGGCTACGAGCAGTACTTC.

This chain connects TRBV2 to TRBJ2-5, with D maybe TRBD2 (6 bases). The V gene lost 0 bases and the J gene lost 1 base, with 9 bases spanning the gap. The CDR3 extends over 15 amino acids. Germline loops: CDR1 SNHLY, CDR2 FYNNEI. In DNA form, the CDR3 reads TGTGCCAGCAGTGAAGCCCGGGGGACCCAAGAGACCCAGTACTTC. Its translation is CASSEARGTQETQYF.

This clone was detected a few times. This chain links TRBV4-3 with TRBJ2-7; D remains unclear. The CDR3 is 15 residues long. Germline CDR1 and CDR2: LGHNA and YSLEER. Trimming took off 0 bases at V and 3 bases at J, with 12 bases between the two ends. Here the CDR3 reads CASSQDPTPGYEQYF. In nucleotides, the CDR3 is TGCGCCAGCAGCCAAGATCCAACGCCAGGCTACGAGCAGTACTTC.

This chain's CDR3 is CASSSISTGELFF. Written as DNA, the CDR3 is TGTGCCAGCAGCTCAATATCCACCGGGGAGCTGTTTTTT. The chain joins TRBV7-2 to TRBJ2-2; no reliable D call. Trimming shortened V by 4 bases and J by 4 bases, and 7 bases separated the two germline ends. Germline CDR1 reads SGHTA; CDR2 reads FQGNSA. The CDR3 has 13 residues.

The chain recombines TRBV27 with TRBJ1-6; D uncertain. V gave up 4 bases and J gave up 2 bases, with 12 bases separating them. The V gene's germline CDR1 is MNHEY and CDR2 SMNVEV (reference sequence). The CDR3 is made up of 16 amino acids. CDR3 coding DNA: TGTGCCAGCAGTTCCCCGGTGGGTGCCTATAATTCACCCCTCCACTTT. Translated, it gives CASSSPVGAYNSPLHF.

The V call is TRBV11-3, the J call TRBJ1-1; TRBD1 aligns across 9 bases. The CDR3 contains 14 residues. Germline loops: CDR1 SGHNT, CDR2 YENEEA. V gave up 5 bases and J gave up 10 bases; unmatched junction bases: 11. CDR3 residues: CASSRPGQGDLAFF. CDR3 DNA: TGTGCCAGCAGCCGACCGGGACAGGGAGATTTAGCTTTCTTT. The whole variable domain, remainder taken from reference TRBV11-3 and TRBJ1-1, is EAGVVQSPRYKIIEKKQPVAFWCNPISGHNTLYWYLQNLGQGPELLIRYENEEAVDDSQLPKDRFSAERLKGVDSTLKIQPAELGDSAVYLCASSRPGQGDLAFFGQGTRLTVV.